Below, 12 T cell receptor beta chains from the same sample are listed, as sequenced in a study of CD8 T cells in Susac syndrome. cDNA came from approximately 0.5 to 1 ug RNA primed by random hexamers. TCRdb fed the immunoSEQ multiplex PCR reads into MiXCR, producing one record per CDR3 protein. Of a few hundred thousand distinct CDR3 sequences detected, about 93% appear once; the ten largest clones hold roughly 0.13%. The sample was CD8+ T cells from PBMCs. The receptors were sampled from a human donor with multiple sclerosis.

The V call is TRBV12-3 or TRBV12-4, the J call TRBJ2-1; TRBD2 matches 9 bases. Trimming took 5 bases from V and 6 from J; bases not matched to a gene: 11. This CDR3 contains 16 residues. CDR3 sequence (DNA): TGTGCCAGCAGTCCCGTAGCGGGAGTCCAATCCAATGAGCAGTTCTTC. Translated, it gives CASSPVAGVQSNEQFF.

Comment on this clonotype: Because the CDR3's place on the DNA is in doubt, the DNA is left out and the CDR3 is given as listed by TCRdb. The CDR3 reads CASSFSVRGNQPQHF. V and J are TRBV5-6 and TRBJ1-5; the table's D call, TRBD1, was not checked against the DNA. Germline CDR1 and CDR2: SGHDT and YYEEEE. The CDR3 is 15 residues long, counting both termini.

CDR3 DNA sequence: TGTGCCAGCAGCTTCCTTACAGAGATGAACACTGAAGCTTTCTTT. Its protein is CASSFLTEMNTEAFF. The chain employs TRBV5-6 and TRBJ1-1; D unclear. This CDR3 is 15 amino acids long. Trimming removed 2 bases from V and 0 bases from J, with 11 bases in between. Germline loops: CDR1 SGHDT, CDR2 YYEEEE.

V gene TRBV19 combines with J gene TRBJ1-2; 7 nucleotides match TRBD1. The CDR3 covers 13 residues. Germline V gene lookup returns CDR1 LNHDA and CDR2 SQIVND (reference sequence). V lost 7 bases to trimming and J lost 7 bases; unmatched junction nucleotides: 9. The CDR3 sequence is CASTRTGESGYTF. CDR3 bases: TGTGCCAGTACCCGGACAGGAGAATCTGGCTACACCTTC.

The genes are TRBV11-2 and TRBJ2-3; TRBD2 might be the D (6 bases). The CDR3 is 17 amino acids. The germline V and J ends were trimmed by 8 bases and 2 bases, with 23 bases remaining between them. Germline assignment: CDR1 SGHAT and CDR2 FQNNGV. The CDR3: CASAPPTAGYHTDTQYF. The CDR3, as DNA: TGTGCCAGCGCACCGCCAACCGCGGGGTACCACACAGATACGCAGTATTTT.

This chain connects TRBV20-1 to TRBJ2-3; D gene unclear. Trimming stripped 4 bases from V and 3 bases from J, with 17 bases between. Germline V lookup: CDR1 DFQATT, CDR2 SNEGSKA (reference sequence). The CDR3 is 15 amino acids. As DNA, the CDR3 is TGCAGTGCTATGAGCGCCGAGGTGGGGACAGATACGCAGTATTTT. Its protein product is CSAMSAEVGTDTQYF.

The gene calls are TRBV7-9 and TRBJ1-2; D not certain. Germline V CDR1 and CDR2: SEHNR, FQNEAQ (reference sequence). V was pared by 0 bases and J by 5 bases, with 7 bases between. CDR3 length: 13 residues. The CDR3 sequence: CASSLADGYGYTF. CDR3 nucleotides: TGTGCCAGCAGCTTAGCCGATGGGTATGGCTACACCTTC.

The V gene is TRBV14, the J gene TRBJ1-5; 7 nucleotides line up with TRBD1. Germline lookup yields CDR1 SGHDN and CDR2 FVKESK. V shed 0 bases, J shed 5 bases, and the junction held 7 bases outside the gene matches. The CDR3 has 16 amino acids. The CDR3 reads CASSQDRTGEDQPQHF. CDR3 bases: TGTGCCAGCAGCCAAGACCGAACAGGGGAGGATCAGCCCCAGCATTTT.

This chain connects TRBV6-1 to TRBJ2-5; 14 nucleotides align to TRBD2. Germline V gene sequence: CDR1 MNHNS, CDR2 SASEGT. The CDR3 has 16 residues. The ends lost 6 bases at V and 3 bases at J; junction bases unmatched: 6. The CDR3 reads CASSQGLAGGKETQYF. The CDR3 DNA sequence: TGTGCCAGCAGCCAAGGACTAGCGGGAGGTAAAGAGACCCAGTACTTC.

The V and J genes are TRBV9 and TRBJ2-2; no definite D call. The germline V gene has CDR1 SGDLS and CDR2 YYNGEE. Trimming took 0 bases from V and 1 from J, leaving 10 bases between them. This CDR3 is built from 16 residues. CDR3 region: CASSVASRLNTGELFF. The CDR3 region has the DNA TGTGCCAGCAGCGTAGCCTCCCGGTTGAACACCGGGGAGCTGTTTTTT. Looking up the rest from reference TRBV9 and TRBJ2-2 gives the full variable domain: DSGVTQTPKHLITATGQRVTLRCSPRSGDLSVYWYQQSLDQGLQFLIQYYNGEERAKGNILERFSAQQFPDLHSELNLSSLELGDSALYFCASSVASRLNTGELFFGEGSRLTVL.

The chain couples TRBV7-9 to TRBJ2-3; unclear D gene. CDR1 and CDR2 from the germline V gene are SEHNR and FQNEAQ (reference sequence). V shed 0 bases and J shed 6 bases, with 4 bases lying between them. This CDR3 is built from 12 residues. As DNA, the CDR3 is TGTGCCAGCAGCTTAGCGCAGGATACGCAGTATTTT. It specifies CASSLAQDTQYF.

This chain joins TRBV9 and TRBJ2-3; tentatively, D is TRBD1 or TRBD2 (5 bases each). Per the germline V gene, CDR1 is SGDLS and CDR2 is YYNGEE. Trimming pared 2 bases from V and 2 bases from J, leaving 12 bases between. This CDR3 has 15 residues. CDR3 protein: CASSVGEGFTDTQYF. CDR3 sequence (DNA): TGTGCCAGCAGCGTCGGAGAGGGGTTCACAGATACGCAGTATTTT.